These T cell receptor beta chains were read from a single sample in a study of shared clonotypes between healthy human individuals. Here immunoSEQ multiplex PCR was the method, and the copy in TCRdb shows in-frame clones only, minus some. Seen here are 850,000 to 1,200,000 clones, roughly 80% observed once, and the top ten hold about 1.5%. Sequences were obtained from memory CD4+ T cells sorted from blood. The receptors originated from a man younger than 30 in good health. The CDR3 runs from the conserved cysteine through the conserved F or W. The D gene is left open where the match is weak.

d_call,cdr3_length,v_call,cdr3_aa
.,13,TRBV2,CASSEVSDYGYTF
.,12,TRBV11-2,CASSSNGNTIYF
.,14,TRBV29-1,CSVAPQGGKTEAFF
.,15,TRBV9,CASSTQTGSPNIQYF
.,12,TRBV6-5,CASSPTRNEQFF
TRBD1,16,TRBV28,CASSPPVPGQGYGYTF
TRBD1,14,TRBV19,CASIETGTNQPQHF
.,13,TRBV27,CASSPRGSYEQYF
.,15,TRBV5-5,CASSLREALRTSYTF
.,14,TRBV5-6,CASSLDRSLNIQYF
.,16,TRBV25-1,CASSDGIAGFADTQYF
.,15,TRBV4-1,CASTRTDAGTEKLFF
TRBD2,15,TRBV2,CASSLLAGGLDTQYF
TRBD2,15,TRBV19,CASSTGLAGTDTQYF
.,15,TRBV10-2,CASSDSKTADTEQFF
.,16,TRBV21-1,CASSTPNREAGNTIYF
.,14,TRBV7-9,CASSLRGQNTEAFF
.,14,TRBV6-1,CASSGTGGNSPLHF
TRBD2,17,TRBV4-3,CASSQDPEGGRQNEQFF
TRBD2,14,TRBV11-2,CASSFLAGTDTQYF
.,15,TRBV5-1,CASSLRGGGGYEQYF
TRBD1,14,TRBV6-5,CASSYRTGNTEAFF
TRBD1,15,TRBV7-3,CASSYEGAPANEQFF
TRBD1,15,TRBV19,CASRRDRGQNTEAFF
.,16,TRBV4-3,CASSRGASVSTDTQYF
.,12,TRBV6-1,CASSPQGDEQFF
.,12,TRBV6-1,CASSEVNREAFF
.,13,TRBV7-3,CASSSSRENEQFF
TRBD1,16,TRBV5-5,CASSLARDRVYNEQFF
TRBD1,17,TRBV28,CASSLLSPRDSNSPLHF
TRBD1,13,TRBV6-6,CASTGTANTEAFF
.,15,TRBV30,CAWTRDISLIYGYTF
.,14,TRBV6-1,CASSEPGTAYEQYF
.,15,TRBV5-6,CASSFGLGFLQEQFF
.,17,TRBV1,CTSTQRLRGLIAYEQYF
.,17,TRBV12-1,CASSFVADHLSSYEQYF
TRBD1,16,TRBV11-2,CASSLDRVQSGNTIYF
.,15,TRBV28,CASSTRTTGTRGYTF
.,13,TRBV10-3,CAISTGRSIEQYF
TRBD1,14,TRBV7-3,CASSSGTGYNEQFF
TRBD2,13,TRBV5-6,CASSSGIQETQYF
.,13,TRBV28,CATRGGGVYGYTF
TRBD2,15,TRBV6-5,CASSPGGGRAETQYF
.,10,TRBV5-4,CASSFVTQYF
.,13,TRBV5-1,CASSFDSYADAFF
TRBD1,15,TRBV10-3,CAISGTGGTNTEAFF
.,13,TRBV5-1,CASRPQDYNEQFF
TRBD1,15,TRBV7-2,CASSLSGGDGQPQHF
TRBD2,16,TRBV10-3,CAISLAGTTVYNEQFF